These T cell receptor beta chains were read from a single sample in a study of OX40 agonist ivuxolimab in advanced cancers. Method: immunoSEQ multiplex PCR; TCRdb's copy keeps in-frame clones and lacks some. The sample yields approximately 99,000 clones, about 86% seen once. The source material was CD4+ or CD8+ T cells sorted from blood, sampled in a trial of the OX40 agonist ivuxolimab. All receptors derive from an adult with an advanced solid tumor such as melanoma, head and neck, liver or kidney cancer. The CDR3 runs from the conserved cysteine through the conserved F or W. A D gene is named only where the DNA matches it firmly. Expanded clones get a size class; other rows say once, few or many, or leave the size out.

clone_size	d_call	cdr3_length	j_call	v_call	cdr3_aa	cdr3_nt
-	TRBD2	15	TRBJ2-3	TRBV4-3	CASSHFSGSADTQYF	TGCGCCAGCAGCCATTTTAGCGGGAGCGCAGATACGCAGTATTTT
-	TRBD1	18	TRBJ1-6	TRBV11-3	CASSLDQGGSSYNSPLHF	TGTGCCAGCAGCTTAGATCAGGGGGGGAGCTCCTATAATTCACCCCTCCACTTT
-	TRBD2	15	TRBJ2-5	TRBV2	CASSTGTSGQETQYF	TGTGCCAGCAGTACTGGGACTAGCGGCCAAGAGACCCAGTACTTC
-	-	13	TRBJ1-2	TRBV30	CAWSAGTPYGYTF	TGTGCCTGGAGCGCCGGGACCCCCTATGGCTACACCTTC
many	-	14	TRBJ1-3	TRBV30	CAWARGYSGNTIYF	TGTGCCTGGGCCAGGGGTTATTCTGGAAACACCATATATTTT
-	-	12	TRBJ2-7	TRBV6-5	CASSQPTWEQYF	TGTGCCAGCAGTCAGCCGACTTGGGAGCAGTACTTC
once	-	14	TRBJ2-2	TRBV25-1	CASSENKNTGELFF	TGTGCCAGCAGTGAAAACAAAAACACCGGGGAGCTGTTTTTT
once	TRBD1	13	TRBJ1-2	TRBV5-1	CASSPQGEDGYTF	TGCGCCAGCAGCCCACAGGGGGAGGATGGCTACACCTTC
-	-	13	TRBJ1-6	TRBV30	CAWSVRLAEPLHF	TGTGCCTGGAGTGTACGGCTGGCAGAACCCCTCCACTTT
-	-	13	TRBJ1-5	TRBV6-5	CATRQTGNQPQHF	TGTGCCACCAGACAGACCGGCAATCAGCCCCAGCATTTT
-	-	13	TRBJ1-2	TRBV6-1	CASSGVGRYGYTF	TGTGCCAGCAGTGGGGTAGGGCGTTATGGCTACACCTTC
-	-	13	TRBJ1-4	TRBV2	CASRWTANEKLFF	TGTGCCAGCAGATGGACCGCTAATGAAAAACTGTTTTTT
few	TRBD2	15	TRBJ2-2	TRBV29-1	CSVGTSGSVTGELFF	TGCAGCGTCGGGACTAGCGGGAGCGTCACCGGGGAGCTGTTTTTT
-	-	16	TRBJ1-5	TRBV7-2	CASSLDSGVGNQPQHF	TGTGCCAGCAGCTTAGATTCGGGGGTCGGCAATCAGCCCCAGCATTTT
once	-	15	TRBJ1-5	TRBV5-8	CASSTRGGARQPQHF	TGTGCCAGCAGCACCCGCGGCGGCGCCAGGCAGCCCCAGCATTTT
-	-	14	TRBJ1-2	TRBV6-5	CASSPLGGVGGYTF	TGTGCCAGCAGCCCCCTGGGGGGGGTCGGTGGCTACACCTTC
-	-	15	TRBJ1-3	TRBV10-3	CAISESMGVRNTIYF	TGTGCCATCAGTGAGTCGATGGGGGTTCGAAACACCATATATTTT
-	-	15	TRBJ2-1	TRBV5-1	CASSLGLGGANEQFF	TGCGCCAGCAGCTTGGGACTAGGAGGGGCCAATGAGCAGTTCTTC
once	-	15	TRBJ1-5	TRBV10-3	CAISESIHSNQPQHF	TGTGCCATCAGTGAAAGCATCCATAGCAATCAGCCCCAGCATTTT
once	-	16	TRBJ1-2	TRBV7-8	CASSLASADAGYGYTF	TGTGCCAGCAGCTTAGCGTCTGCCGATGCCGGCTATGGCTACACCTTC
few	-	9	TRBJ1-2	TRBV19	CASINGYTF	TGTGCCAGTATTAATGGCTACACCTTC
-	TRBD1	15	TRBJ2-1	TRBV6-5	CASSSDQDRANEQFF	TGTGCCAGCAGTTCCGATCAGGACAGGGCCAATGAGCAGTTCTTC
-	-	14	TRBJ1-2	TRBV27	CASSPGRGSWGYTF	TGTGCCAGCAGCCCCGGCCGGGGATCTTGGGGCTACACCTTC
-	TRBD2	16	TRBJ2-1	TRBV7-2	CASSLGGGRAKSEQFF	TGTGCCAGCAGCTTAGGCGGCGGGAGGGCCAAGAGTGAGCAGTTCTTC
-	-	14	TRBJ1-5	TRBV19	CASSIKQGYQPQHF	TGTGCCAGTAGTATAAAACAGGGTTATCAGCCCCAGCATTTT
-	-	13	TRBJ2-5	TRBV18	CASSSQEEETQYF	TGTGCCAGCTCAAGCCAGGAGGAAGAGACCCAGTACTTC